A single sample gave rise to the 2 T cell receptor beta chains below, sequenced in a study of T cell repertoires in cytomegalovirus infection. Each CDR3 protein gets one entry after TCRdb re-called the reads with MiXCR. The data hold fewer than 400,000 distinct CDR3 sequences, with around 18% observed a single time. Sequenced: PBMCs. The receptors here all came from a human donor in good health (CMV status not recorded). Some clones in this sample may be carry-over from other donors' samples.

This clonotype showed up just a few times. This chain joins TRBV20-1 and TRBJ2-7; no clear D gene. Germline lookup yields CDR1 DFQATT and CDR2 SNEGSKA (reference sequence). Trimming pared 5 bases from V and 3 bases from J, leaving 11 bases between. CDR3 length equals 12 residues. The DNA of the CDR3 is TGCAGTGCTCCTAACCTGGGCTACGAGCAGTACTTC. Its protein product is CSAPNLGYEQYF.

The V gene is TRBV29-1, the J gene TRBJ1-1; D gene unclear. V dropped 1 base and J dropped 4 bases, with 13 bases sitting between them. The CDR3 totals 14 residues. Germline CDR1 reads SQVTM; CDR2 reads ANQGSEA. The CDR3 here is CSVEGGPVGTEAFF. In DNA form, the CDR3 reads TGCAGCGTTGAAGGAGGTCCGGTGGGCACTGAAGCTTTCTTT.